Below, one T cell receptor (beta chain) is given with its context. Its antigen is unknown. This record belongs to a study of identifying expanded T cells in peripheral blood. Findings and caveats of the study: Variance in clone template counts between approximately 2-week samples significantly increased with total template count across all healthy donors.

The table came from immunoSEQ multiplex PCR; TCRdb's copy has only in-frame clones and leaves some out. The table has about 100,000 clones, 75% to 90% seen once. Sequenced input: blood. The source is a person aged 18-70 years in good health.

CDR3 coding DNA: TGCGCCAGCAGCTTGGGGCGGGAGGGCACAGATACGCAGTATTTT. It is translated as CASSLGREGTDTQYF. This chain joins TRBV5-1 and TRBJ2-3; 8 bases align to TRBD2. The germline gives CDR1 SGHRS, CDR2 YFSETQ. The V segment lost 0 bases and the J segment 1 base; nucleotides outside the gene matches: 1. CDR3 length: 15 residues. Supplemented by reference TRBV5-1 and TRBJ2-3, the full variable domain reads KAGVTQTPRYLIKTRGQQVTLSCSPISGHRSVSWYQQTPGQGLQFLFEYFSETQRNKGNFPGRFSGRQFSNSRSEMNVSTLELGDSALYLCASSLGREGTDTQYFGPGTRLTVL.